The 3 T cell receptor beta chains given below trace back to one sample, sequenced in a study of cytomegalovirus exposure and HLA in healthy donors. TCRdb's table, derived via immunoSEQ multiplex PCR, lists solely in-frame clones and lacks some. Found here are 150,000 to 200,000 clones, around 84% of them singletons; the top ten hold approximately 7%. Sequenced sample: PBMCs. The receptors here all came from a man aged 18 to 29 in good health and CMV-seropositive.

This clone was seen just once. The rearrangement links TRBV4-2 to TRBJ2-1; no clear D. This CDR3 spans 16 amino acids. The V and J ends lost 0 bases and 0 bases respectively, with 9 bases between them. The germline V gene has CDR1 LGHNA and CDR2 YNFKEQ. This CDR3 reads CASSQEGGRSYNEQFF. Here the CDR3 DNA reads TGTGCCAGCAGCCAAGAAGGTGGGCGCTCCTACAATGAGCAGTTCTTC.

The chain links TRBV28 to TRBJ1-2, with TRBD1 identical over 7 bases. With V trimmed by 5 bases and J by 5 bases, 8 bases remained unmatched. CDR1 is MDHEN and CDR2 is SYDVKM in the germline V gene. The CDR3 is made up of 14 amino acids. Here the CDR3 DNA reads TGTGCCAGCAGTACCTCGGGACAGCTTTATGGCTACACCTTC. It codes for CASSTSGQLYGYTF.

Here the CDR3 reads CASSPKGGFTDTQYF. CDR3 nucleotide sequence: TGTGCCAGCAGCCCAAAGGGGGGGTTCACAGATACGCAGTATTTT. The chain employs TRBV5-6 and TRBJ2-3, with a weak D call TRBD2 (7 bases). Germline V gene lookup returns CDR1 SGHDT and CDR2 YYEEEE. V was pared by 4 bases and J by 2 bases, with 14 bases between. This CDR3 has 15 residues.